These 21 T cell receptor beta chains were all obtained from the same sample, sequenced in a study of CD8+ T cells in alopecia areata. cDNA reverse transcribed from extracted RNA served as the sequencing template. Only in-frame clones appear in the TCRdb table, and some are missing; sequencing was by immunoSEQ multiplex PCR. Of a few hundred thousand clones listed, approximately 38% are singletons. The treatment is: oral pan-JAK inhibitor, 5-10 mg twice daily. The material was CD4+ T cells sorted from blood, obtained at approximately week 30, from a patient treated with tofacitinib. The receptors come from a human donor with alopecia areata.

The chain has TRBV25-1 and TRBJ2-7; no definite D call. CDR1 is MGHDK and CDR2 is SYGVNS in the germline V gene. Trimming stripped 4 bases from V and 6 bases from J, with 10 bases between. This CDR3 comprises 12 residues. The CDR3 region has the DNA TGTGCCAGCAGTGCCCGGTGGGGCGAGCAGTACTTC. It is translated as CASSARWGEQYF.

The table lists this clone with a few counts. The same CDR3 can be traced to other DNA sequences in this sample. The chain is built from TRBV9 and TRBJ2-5; the D is unclear. Per the germline V gene, CDR1 is SGDLS and CDR2 is YYNGEE. V lost 0 bases to trimming and J lost 2 bases, with 8 bases between them. The CDR3 spans 14 residues. CDR3 loop: CASSVGGSQETQYF. The CDR3 region has the DNA TGTGCCAGCAGCGTAGGAGGAAGTCAAGAGACCCAGTACTTC.

The gene calls are TRBV7-3 and TRBJ2-1; unclear D gene. CDR1 is SGHTA and CDR2 is FQGTGA in the germline V gene. This CDR3 is built from 12 residues. Trimming took 3 bases from V and 8 from J, leaving 8 bases between them. The CDR3 DNA reads TGTGCCAGCAGCTTTGGGGTTCATGAGCAGTTCTTC. Its protein product is CASSFGVHEQFF.

This clone was seen more than once but under ten times. V is TRBV5-1 and J is TRBJ1-4; possible D gene TRBD1, 6 bases. Germline CDR1 and CDR2: SGHRS and YFSETQ. V was trimmed by 0 bases and J by 8 bases, leaving 14 bases between them. CDR3 size: 15 residues. The CDR3 region is CASSLGRGQDEKLFF. DNA of the CDR3: TGCGCCAGCAGCTTGGGCCGGGGGCAGGACGAAAAACTGTTTTTT.

This sequence joins TRBV29-1 and TRBJ1-2; D might be TRBD1 (5 bases). The CDR3 contains 13 residues. Trimming shortened V by 1 base and J by 7 bases, and 13 bases separated the two germline ends. CDR1 is SQVTM and CDR2 is ANQGSEA in the germline V gene. CDR3 DNA: TGCAGCGTTGAAGCCAGGGCCCGGGGTGGCTACACCTTC. Amino acid sequence: CSVEARARGGYTF.

This clone was picked up a small number of times. Other DNA sequences from this sample encode an identical CDR3 as well. This chain connects TRBV6-5 to TRBJ2-1, with TRBD2 identical over 13 bases. The germline V gene has CDR1 MNHEY and CDR2 SVGAGI. This CDR3 region has 15 residues. J was trimmed by 4 bases and V by 6 bases; bases with no gene match: 3. CDR3 DNA sequence: TGTGCCAGCAGGTCGACTAGCGGGAGGTACAATGAGCAGTTCTTC. This gives the protein CASRSTSGRYNEQFF.

This clone was picked up a small number of times. In DNA form, the CDR3 reads TGCAGCGTTATGGGGACAGATACGCAGTATTTT. This translates into CSVMGTDTQYF. This chain joins TRBV29-1 and TRBJ2-3; D gene ambiguous. With 5 bases removed from V and 3 bases from J, the gap between germline ends came to 6 bases. The germline V gene encodes CDR1 SQVTM and CDR2 ANQGSEA. The CDR3 has 11 residues.

This clone was seen more than once but under ten times. The chain recombines TRBV28 with TRBJ1-4; D ambiguous. CDR3 length: 16 residues. Trimming left V 5 bases short and J 4 bases short, with 17 bases between. The V gene's germline CDR1 is MDHEN and CDR2 SYDVKM. The CDR3 sequence is CASSQQTRSLNEKLFF. DNA of the CDR3: TGTGCCAGCAGTCAACAAACGAGGAGCCTTAATGAAAAACTGTTTTTT.

The chain links TRBV30 to TRBJ1-4; possibly TRBD1 for D (6 bases). V was pared by 3 bases and J by 3 bases, with 11 bases between. Germline V lookup: CDR1 GTSNPN, CDR2 SVGIG (reference sequence). CDR3 length: 14 residues. The CDR3 DNA follows: TGTGCCTGGAGCAGGGGACAAGCTAATGAAAAACTGTTTTTT. The encoded protein is CAWSRGQANEKLFF.

The rearrangement uses TRBV30 and TRBJ1-5; D remains unclear. The CDR3 runs to 15 residues. Germline CDR1 GTSNPN, CDR2 SVGIG (reference sequence). V shed 0 bases and J shed 2 bases, with 11 bases lying between them. CDR3 region: CAWSVKGGGNQPQHF. CDR3 in DNA: TGTGCCTGGAGTGTAAAGGGTGGGGGCAATCAGCCCCAGCATTTT.

The chain's CDR3 is CASSLDHRPNTGELFF. CDR3 coding DNA: TGTGCCAGCAGCTTGGATCACAGACCGAACACCGGGGAGCTGTTTTTT. This chain links TRBV5-5 with TRBJ2-2; no clear D. In germline, CDR1 is SGHKS, CDR2 YYEKEE (reference sequence). The CDR3 has 16 residues. The germline V and J ends were trimmed by 0 bases and 0 bases, with 9 bases remaining between them.

This clone occurred a few times. J is TRBJ2-1 and V is TRBV6-5, with 7 nucleotides matching TRBD2. This CDR3 region has 14 residues. The germline gives CDR1 MNHEY, CDR2 SVGAGI. V lost 6 bases to trimming and J lost 9 bases; unmatched junction nucleotides: 11. The CDR3 here is CASSRAGQDGEQFF. The CDR3 coding sequence is TGTGCCAGCAGCCGAGCGGGGCAGGACGGTGAGCAGTTCTTC.

This clone came up a few times. The V call is TRBV27, the J call TRBJ1-6; 10 nucleotides align to TRBD1. This CDR3 has 15 residues. Trimming took 3 bases from V and 8 from J; bases not matched to a gene: 4. Germline CDR1 is MNHEY and CDR2 is SMNVEV (reference sequence). CDR3 protein: CASSFRDRGYSPLHF. The CDR3 DNA sequence: TGTGCCAGCAGTTTCCGGGACAGGGGTTATTCACCCCTCCACTTT.

This chain links TRBV9 with TRBJ2-1; D is undetermined. V dropped 4 bases and J dropped 2 bases, with 13 bases sitting between them. The CDR3 loop spans 15 amino acids. Germline-derived CDR1 and CDR2 are SGDLS and YYNGEE. DNA for the CDR3: TGTGCCAGCAGCCCTAGGACGGTTCCCTACAATGAGCAGTTCTTC. It encodes CASSPRTVPYNEQFF.

This clone was observed a single time. The chain employs TRBV7-9 and TRBJ2-7, with D uncertain. The CDR3 spans 14 residues. Looked up from germline, CDR1 is SEHNR and CDR2 is FQNEAQ (reference sequence). V gave up 2 bases and J gave up 3 bases, with 11 bases separating them. In DNA, the CDR3 is TGTGCCAGCAGCTTACACACCAGAAGCTACGAGCAGTACTTC. Amino acid sequence: CASSLHTRSYEQYF.

This rearrangement joins TRBV30 to TRBJ1-2, with 11 bases that match TRBD1. After removal of 4 bases from V and 9 bases from J, the junction contained 13 bases not matched to a gene. This CDR3 is 15 amino acids long. Germline CDR1 reads GTSNPN; CDR2 reads SVGIG (reference sequence). The CDR3 DNA follows: TGTGCCTGGACCCCCGGACAGGGGGCTTTCCCGCGCTACACCTTC. Protein product: CAWTPGQGAFPRYTF.

J is TRBJ2-1 and V is TRBV4-1, with 8 bases lining up with TRBD2. From germline, CDR1 is MGHRA and CDR2 YSYEKL. V was pared by 2 bases and J by 7 bases, with 13 bases of the junction left unmatched. The CDR3 spans 17 residues. In DNA form, the CDR3 reads TGCGCCAGCAGCCAATACGATAGCGGGATGGGATTTAATGAGCAGTTCTTC. This sequence encodes CASSQYDSGMGFNEQFF.

The chain combines TRBV7-2 with TRBJ1-4; TRBD1 aligns across 8 bases. The CDR3 is 12 amino acids. Germline-derived CDR1 and CDR2 are SGHTA and FQGNSA. Trimming cost V 7 bases and J 8 bases; bases outside gene matches: 3. The CDR3 sequence is CASTRTGEKLFF. DNA of the CDR3: TGTGCCAGCACCAGGACAGGGGAAAAACTGTTTTTT.

The chain employs TRBV30 and TRBJ2-7, with a tentative D call TRBD2 (6 bases). The V gene lost 0 bases and the J gene lost 3 bases, with 12 bases spanning the gap. Looked up from germline, CDR1 is GTSNPN and CDR2 is SVGIG (reference sequence). The CDR3 has 14 amino acids. This CDR3 reads CAWSVQSGFYEQYF. The CDR3 bases are TGTGCCTGGAGTGTACAGAGCGGGTTCTACGAGCAGTACTTC.

The chain links TRBV30 to TRBJ1-5, with TRBD1 identical over 7 bases. Germline CDR1 is GTSNPN and CDR2 is SVGIG (reference sequence). V dropped 1 base and J dropped 6; count of bases not matched to a gene: 9. The CDR3 loop spans 15 amino acids. The CDR3 protein is CAWSATPPGGQPQHF. As DNA, the CDR3 is TGTGCCTGGAGTGCAACGCCGCCAGGGGGTCAGCCCCAGCATTTT.

The gene calls are TRBV6-5 and TRBJ2-1; the D gene could be TRBD1 or TRBD2 (5 bases each). With 0 bases removed from V and 2 bases from J, the gap between germline ends came to 8 bases. Germline CDR1 reads MNHEY; CDR2 reads SVGAGI. CDR3 size: 15 residues. DNA for the CDR3: TGTGCCAGCAGTTACTCAGAGGGGACCTACAATGAGCAGTTCTTC. Translating gives CASSYSEGTYNEQFF.